The present T cell receptor (beta chain) was sequenced within a study of T cells in Graves' hyperthyroidism and ophthalmopathy (dated by TCRdb to the late 2010s). In terms of the full investigation: Peripheral blood was sampled at the time of initial diagnosis, prior to any treatment. A discovery cohort of about a hundred patients, about 43 with Graves' ophthalmopathy and 55 to 60 with stable Graves' hyperthyroidism, was used to find distinguishing TCR V-J signatures. Whether ophthalmopathy could be predicted prospectively was tested in an independent validation cohort made up of about 18 hyperthyroidism patients plus 17 patients who later progressed to ophthalmopathy. For training and testing, the 100 or so patients in the discovery cohort were randomly divided in a 7:3 ratio. The study also compared thyroid tissue and blood T-cell repertoires from about six Graves' hyperthyroidism patients. After sampling, hyperthyroidism patients received methimazole starting at 30 mg daily, and ophthalmopathy patients received high-dose intravenous methylprednisolone. The paper reports TCR Vbeta CDR3 sequencing of over 130 peripheral blood samples: approximately 41 ophthalmopathy, some 80 hyperthyroidism and around 17 progressor patients.

Findings and caveats that apply to the study as a whole: During validation, the model predicted progression to ophthalmopathy a median of roughly six months ahead of onset, with 60% to 71% sensitivity and about 72% specificity. In cross-validation, a model built on a 13 V-J signature told ophthalmopathy apart from stable hyperthyroidism with approximately 90% sensitivity and roughly 81% specificity, and in testing the same model reached 80%/75%. Most expanded thyroid clonotypes (frequency above 0.001) were also found in blood, which suggests that blood repertoires may mirror thyroid immune responses. No statistical method was used to fix the sample size in advance, and group allocation was not hidden from the investigators.

Moderately to severely active disease, a Clinical Activity Score of at least 3, a NOSPECS grade of at least 4, and a duration under 3 months were present in ophthalmopathy patients. The study excluded patients with uncontrolled infections, other autoimmune diseases, pregnancy or lactation. Diagnoses relied on clinical symptoms, serum thyroxine and TRAb, thyroid ultrasound and orbital computed tomography. Ficoll-Paque density gradient centrifugation was used to isolate PBMCs from approximately 10 ml of fresh peripheral blood. Trizol reagent was used to extract total RNA, and RNA quality was then checked on an Agilent 2100 Bioanalyzer. As to this clonotype: What antigen it recognizes has not been identified. It has no much larger one-base neighbor in the sample; base qualities were not kept.

Per the germline V gene (reference sequence), SGHNT is the CDR1 and YYREEE is the CDR2. The CDR3, from cysteine to phenylalanine, totals 15 residues. Only CDR3 DNA is held: 45 bases, read in frame from base 1. Unmatched junction bases come to 8, with V trimmed by 4 bases and J by 4 bases. Amplification of TCR beta CDR3 regions was carried out from RNA transcripts. For the first round of RT-PCR on the TCR CDR3, the HTBI primer set was used together with the Qiagen OneStep RT-PCR kit. Libraries were constructed in a second round of multiplex PCR, after which size selection and purification were performed. Sequencing of the libraries was done on an Illumina HiSeq2000 using paired-end 100 bp reads. Per the source publication's procedure: SOAPnuke was used to process the raw data, removing reads that contained adapters or uncalled bases, had a mean Phred below 15, or lacked an exact match to the constant primer or identifier. High-quality paired reads were merged with COPE v1.2.5, and unique nucleotide sequences were defined as clonotypes. MiTCR v1.1 was used to align the clonotypes against IMGT TRBV, TRBD and TRBJ reference segments. The analysis included only V-J combinations with a frequency above 0.0001, which together covered 99% to 99.2% of the repertoires. The TCS score was defined as F50 (clonal expansion) divided by E x V (chaos), with BLOSUM62-based TCRdist calculated between CDR3 peptides within each V-J. Welch's t-statistics and random forest reduced some 510 V-J features to roughly 13, which were used in a naive Bayes classifier (R e1071). The public sequencing data were trimmed at Q25 with fastp and processed into clonotypes with MiXCR by TCRdb, which kept only in-frame beta chains. For every CDR3 protein sequence, its rows merge into one entry that carries the most common genes and DNA. The V and J calls and clone size are TCRdb's, not the authors'. The sample yields 500,000 or so distinct CDR3 sequences; roughly 15% were counted once. The ten largest clonotypes hold 15% to 20% of the sample.

The chain couples TRBV5-4 to TRBJ2-1, with 7 junctional bases fitting TRBD1. Source material: blood. This sequence originates from a woman between 18 and 29 years old with Graves' ophthalmopathy. DNA sequence: TGTGCCAGCAGCCTGGACAGGACCCTTTACAATGAGCAGTTCTTC. Translation gives CASSLDRTLYNEQFF.